This T cell receptor beta chain is drawn from a study of T cells after posttransplantation cyclophosphamide. Methotrexate plus calcineurin inhibitor accompanied controls' myeloablative marrow transplants; sampling was 1 year later. TCRdb keeps only in-frame clones here, not all; method: immunoSEQ multiplex PCR. The data show 7,500 to 10,000 clones, 89% seen once. CDR1 and CDR2 from the germline V gene are SGHDN and FVKESK. The CDR3 is made up of 13 amino acids. General study results and limits: Later blood repertoires were often dominated by clones from the donor CD8+ memory compartment. After PTCy, TRB diversity resembled that of CNI/methotrexate controls. Tissue-infiltrating T cells from skin or gut overlapped little with blood T cells.

Turning to this clone: Its antigen is unidentified. Germline is not matched at one junction end, which may reflect a read error.

The sequencing here drew on PBMCs, taken approximately 430 days after allogeneic stem cell transplant with calcineurin inhibitor and methotrexate. V and J are TRBV14 and TRBJ2-5; tentative D call: TRBD1 (5 bases). The receptor was derived from a male patient in his 50s who received an allogeneic stem cell transplant from an unrelated donor, was CMV-positive, and had chronic GVHD only. Some T cells may possibly be graft donor cells. In nucleotides, the CDR3 is TGTGCCAGCAGCCGTTCAGGGCAAGGGACCCAGTACTTC. It specifies CASSRSGQGTQYF. Supplemented by reference TRBV14 and TRBJ2-5, the full variable domain reads EAGVTQFPSHSVIEKGQTVTLRCDPISGHDNLYWYRRVMGKEIKFLLHFVKESKQDESGMPNNRFLAERTGGTYSTLKVQPAELEDSGVYFCASSRSGQGTQYFGPGTRLLVL.